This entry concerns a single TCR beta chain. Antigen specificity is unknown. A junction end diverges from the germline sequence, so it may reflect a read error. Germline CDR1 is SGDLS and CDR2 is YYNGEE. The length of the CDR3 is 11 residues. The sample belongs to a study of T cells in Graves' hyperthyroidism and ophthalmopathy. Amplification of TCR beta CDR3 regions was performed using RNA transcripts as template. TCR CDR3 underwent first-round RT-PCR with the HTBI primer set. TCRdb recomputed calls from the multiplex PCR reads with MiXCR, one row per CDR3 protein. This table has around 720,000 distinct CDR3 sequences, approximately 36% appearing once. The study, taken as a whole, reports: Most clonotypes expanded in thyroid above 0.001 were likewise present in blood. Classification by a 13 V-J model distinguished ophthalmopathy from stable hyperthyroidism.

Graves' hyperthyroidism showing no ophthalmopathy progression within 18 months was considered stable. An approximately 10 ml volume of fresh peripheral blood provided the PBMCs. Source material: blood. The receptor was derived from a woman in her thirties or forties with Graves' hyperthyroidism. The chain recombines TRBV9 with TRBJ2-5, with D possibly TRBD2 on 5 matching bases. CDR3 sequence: CVSSGRKTQYF. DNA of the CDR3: TGTGTCAGCAGCGGTAGGAAGACCCAGTACTTC.